A single T cell receptor beta chain is shown here with its context. The target of this receptor is not known. No base qualities exist here, and no much larger clone lies one base off it. The sample's treatment or condition label, decoded: preoperative locoregional IRX-2 cytokine immunotherapy. The samples were obtained from a phase Ib study that tested preoperative, locoregional IRX-2 cytokine immunotherapy designed to prime immune responses. Before surgery, IRX-2 was given to the donors, who were patients with early-stage breast cancer. The source of the sample is a study of preoperative IRX-2 immunotherapy in early breast cancer (dated by TCRdb to between 2017 and 2020). Libraries were constructed by the immunoSEQ multiplex PCR assay. Entries here come from immuneACCESS through TCRdb and include only in-frame sequences with V and J called. Some clones fail to appear in such tables; in the studies checked, an unresolved V gene covers under half of the shortfall, and the cause of the remainder is unknown. This sample has 90,000 to 100,000 clones in its table, and roughly 85% of those were observed once. The leading ten clones occupy about 2% of the sample.

Its CDR3 holds 12 amino acids, cysteine through phenylalanine. Here the CDR3 DNA is all that survives: 36 bases in frame from base 1. V and J are truncated by 5 bases and 9 bases respectively, leaving an intervening sequence of 11 bases. The starting material was tumor tissue, obtained after IRX-2 immunotherapy. The clonotype was recovered from a human donor with breast cancer. The chain is assembled from TRBV6-7 and TRBJ1-5; the D gene identity is not certain. TRBV6-7 is an ORF for which the function is uncertain. The DNA sequence reads TGTGCCAGCAGTGACCCTCCCAGGCCCCAGCATTTT. This translates into CASSDPPRPQHF.